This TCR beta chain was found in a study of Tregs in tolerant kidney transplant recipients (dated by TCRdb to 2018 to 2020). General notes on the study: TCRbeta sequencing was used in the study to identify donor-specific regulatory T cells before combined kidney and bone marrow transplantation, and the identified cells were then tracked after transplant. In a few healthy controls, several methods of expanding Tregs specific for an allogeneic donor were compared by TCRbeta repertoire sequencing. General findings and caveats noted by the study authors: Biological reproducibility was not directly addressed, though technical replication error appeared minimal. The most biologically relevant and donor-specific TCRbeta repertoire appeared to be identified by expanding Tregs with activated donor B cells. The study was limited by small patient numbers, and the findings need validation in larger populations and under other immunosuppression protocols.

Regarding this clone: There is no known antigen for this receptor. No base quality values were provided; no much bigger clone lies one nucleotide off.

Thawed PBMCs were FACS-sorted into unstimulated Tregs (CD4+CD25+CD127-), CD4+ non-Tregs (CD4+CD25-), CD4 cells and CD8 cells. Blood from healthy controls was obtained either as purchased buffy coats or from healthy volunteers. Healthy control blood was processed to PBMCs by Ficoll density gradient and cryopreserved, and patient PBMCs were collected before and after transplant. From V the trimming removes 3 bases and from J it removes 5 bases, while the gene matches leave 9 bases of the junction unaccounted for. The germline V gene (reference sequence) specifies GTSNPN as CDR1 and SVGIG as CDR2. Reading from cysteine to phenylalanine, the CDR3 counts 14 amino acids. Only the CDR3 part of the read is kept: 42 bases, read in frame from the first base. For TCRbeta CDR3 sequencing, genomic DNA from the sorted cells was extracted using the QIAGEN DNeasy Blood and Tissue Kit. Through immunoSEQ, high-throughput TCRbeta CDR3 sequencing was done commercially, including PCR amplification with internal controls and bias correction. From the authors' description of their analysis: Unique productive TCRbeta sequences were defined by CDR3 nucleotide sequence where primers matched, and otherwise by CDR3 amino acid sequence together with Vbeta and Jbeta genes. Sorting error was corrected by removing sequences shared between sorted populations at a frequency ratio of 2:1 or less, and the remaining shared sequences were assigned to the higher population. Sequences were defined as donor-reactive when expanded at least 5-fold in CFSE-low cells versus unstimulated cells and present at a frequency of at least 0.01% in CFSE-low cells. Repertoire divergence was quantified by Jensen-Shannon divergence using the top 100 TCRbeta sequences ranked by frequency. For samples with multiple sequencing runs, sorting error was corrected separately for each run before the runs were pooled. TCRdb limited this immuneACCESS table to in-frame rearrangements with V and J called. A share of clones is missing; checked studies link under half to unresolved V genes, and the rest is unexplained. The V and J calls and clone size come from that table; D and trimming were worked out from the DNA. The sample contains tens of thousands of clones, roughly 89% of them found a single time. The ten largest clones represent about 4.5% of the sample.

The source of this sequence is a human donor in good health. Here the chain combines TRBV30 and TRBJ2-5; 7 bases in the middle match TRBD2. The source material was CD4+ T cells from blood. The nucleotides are TGTGCCTGGAGCCCGGGGAGGGCCGTGGAGACCCAGTACTTC. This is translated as CAWSPGRAVETQYF.